This TCR beta chain was retrieved from a study of blood T cell repertoires in COVID-19. As processed by the authors: Amplifying reference gene primers gave estimates of nucleated cell counts. Generated by immunoSEQ multiplex PCR, the TCRdb table keeps only in-frame clones and is missing some. D and trimming were read from the DNA, whereas the V and J calls and clone size are those reported in that table. The sample consists of roughly 67,000 clones, 65% to 90% of them appearing once. The sequence came from a woman aged 55-75 years with acute or convalescent COVID-19. The sequenced sample consisted of peripheral blood.

CDR3 region: CASSSGLGSGGLGYEQYF. CDR3 sequence (DNA): TGCGCCAGCAGCTCCGGTCTGGGTAGCGGGGGGCTTGGCTACGAGCAGTACTTC. The chain combines TRBV4-1 with TRBJ2-7; 10 bases match TRBD2. The CDR3 length is 18 residues. The V gene end was trimmed by 5 bases and the J gene end by 3 bases; junction bases not matched to a gene: 16. Per the germline V gene, CDR1 is MGHRA and CDR2 is YSYEKL.